The 14 T cell receptor beta chains reported below all come from one sample, sequenced in a study of graft-versus-host responses after intestinal transplantation. Measured with immunoSEQ multiplex PCR; TCRdb has only the in-frame clones, and not every one. The table has some 14,000 clones, around 87% seen once. This material consisted of bone marrow, taken about 120 days after intestinal transplantation. The source is a human patient who received an intestinal transplant, so some T cells may come from the graft donor.

This chain uses TRBV18 with TRBJ1-1; D is perhaps TRBD1 (6 bases). Trimming removed 1 base from V and 3 bases from J, with 18 bases in between. The CDR3 spans 17 residues. Germline CDR1 is KGHSH and CDR2 is LQKENI. The DNA of the CDR3 is TGTGCCAGCTCACCACAGGTGATCGGGACACAATACACTGAAGCTTTCTTT. Amino acids: CASSPQVIGTQYTEAFF.

The chain carries TRBV7-3 and TRBJ2-7; D is unclear. With 4 bases removed from V and 6 bases from J, the gap between germline ends came to 10 bases. From germline, CDR1 is SGHTA and CDR2 FQGTGA. This CDR3 contains 12 residues. The CDR3 sequence is CASSYNRSEQYF. The CDR3 nucleotides are TGTGCCAGCAGCTATAACAGATCCGAGCAGTACTTC.

This sequence joins TRBV15 and TRBJ1-2, with D possibly matching TRBD1 (5 bases). Germline lookup yields CDR1 LNHNV and CDR2 YYDKDF (reference sequence). V dropped 0 bases and J dropped 1 base, with 9 bases sitting between them. The CDR3 is 15 amino acids. The CDR3 DNA is TGTGCCACCAGCAGAGATACAGGAATTAACTATGGCTACACCTTC. Encoded protein: CATSRDTGINYGYTF.

This clone was detected a few times. The rearrangement uses TRBV10-3 and TRBJ2-5; 10 bases are shared with TRBD2. Per germline, CDR1 ENHRY and CDR2 SYGVKD. The CDR3 runs 15 residues. The V segment lost 4 bases and the J segment 5 bases; nucleotides outside the gene matches: 7. The CDR3 DNA sequence: TGTGCCATCAGTGGGACTAGCGGAGGCAGGGAGACCCAGTACTTC. This translates into CAISGTSGGRETQYF.

In DNA form, the CDR3 reads TGTGCCAGCAGTTTAGGAGGGAGCAATGAGCAGTTCTTC. Its translation: CASSLGGSNEQFF. This chain uses TRBV27 with TRBJ2-1, with D maybe TRBD2 (6 bases). V was trimmed by 2 bases and J by 6 bases, leaving 8 bases between them. Per the germline V gene, CDR1 is MNHEY and CDR2 is SMNVEV (reference sequence). There are 13 residues in the CDR3.

The V gene is TRBV7-6, the J gene TRBJ2-7; tentative D call: TRBD2 (6 bases). This CDR3 is built from 13 residues. The V gene's germline CDR1 is SGHVS and CDR2 FNYEAQ. V dropped 1 base and J dropped 6 bases, with 10 bases sitting between them. In nucleotides, the CDR3 is TGTGCCAGCAGCTTAGGGGCTAGCGCCGAGCAGTACTTC. Translating gives CASSLGASAEQYF.

This clone has just one count. The CDR3 here is CASSSPTSSDEQYF. The DNA of the CDR3 is TGTGCCAGCAGCTCGCCGACTAGCTCAGACGAGCAGTACTTC. The chain recombines TRBV7-9 with TRBJ2-5; 7 bases are shared with TRBD2. The DNA end lines up better with TRBJ2-7; the J call may be wrong. The CDR3 has 14 residues. The germline gives CDR1 SEHNR, CDR2 FQNEAQ (reference sequence).

The CDR3 bases are TGTGCCAGCAGCCAAGTCACCGGGACTCCGCCTTACGAGACCCAGTACTTC. This encodes CASSQVTGTPPYETQYF. The chain joins TRBV14 to TRBJ2-5; tentative D call: TRBD2 (6 bases). Germline V gene sequence: CDR1 SGHDN, CDR2 FVKESK. There are 17 residues in the CDR3. V was pared by 1 base and J by 5 bases, with 20 bases between.

The chain joins TRBV29-1 to TRBJ2-1; possibly TRBD1 or TRBD2 for D (6 bases each). Germline V gene lookup returns CDR1 SQVTM and CDR2 ANQGSEA. V lost 3 bases, J lost 8 bases, and 11 bases lay in between. This CDR3 contains 12 residues. CDR3 loop: CSVDRGLDEQFF. Written as DNA, the CDR3 is TGCAGCGTTGATCGGGGGCTGGATGAGCAGTTCTTC.

The chain recombines TRBV5-4 with TRBJ1-1, with 7 bases lining up with TRBD1. CDR1 is SGHNT and CDR2 is YYREEE in the germline V gene (reference sequence). The trim removed 3 bases at V and 1 base at J, leaving 3 bases unmatched. The CDR3 sequence is 14 residues long. The CDR3 bases are TGTGCCAGCAGCTCCGGGACAGCGAACACTGAAGCTTTCTTT. It translates to CASSSGTANTEAFF. The whole variable domain, remainder taken from reference TRBV5-4 and TRBJ1-1, is ETGVTQSPTHLIKTRGQQVTLRCSSQSGHNTVSWYQQALGQGPQFIFQYYREEENGRGNFPPRFSGLQFPNYSSELNVNALELDDSALYLCASSSGTANTEAFFGQGTRLTVV.

The chain recombines TRBV15 with TRBJ2-5, with TRBD2 identical over 7 bases. The V and J ends lost 5 bases and 4 bases, in that order; junction bases with no gene match: 7. This CDR3 has 14 amino acids. CDR1 and CDR2 from the germline V gene are LNHNV and YYDKDF (reference sequence). CDR3 nucleotides: TGTGCCACCAGCGGAAGCGGGAACCCAGAGACCCAGTACTTC. Protein: CATSGSGNPETQYF.

This chain links TRBV11-3 with TRBJ2-2; TRBD1 is a possible D gene (6 bases). The CDR3 covers 16 residues. V lost 3 bases and J 0 bases, leaving 11 bases between the germline ends. The germline gives CDR1 SGHNT, CDR2 YENEEA. CDR3 bases: TGTGCCAGCAGCTTTGCCGGGACAACGAACACCGGGGAGCTGTTTTTT. Amino acids: CASSFAGTTNTGELFF.

This rearrangement joins TRBV5-5 to TRBJ1-5; no clear D gene. Trimming took off 0 bases at V and 4 bases at J, with 11 bases between the two ends. From germline, CDR1 is SGHKS and CDR2 YYEKEE (reference sequence). This CDR3 is 15 amino acids long. The CDR3 DNA is TGTGCCAGCAGCTTGGATGGTAAGGAAAATCAGCCCCAGCATTTT. It codes for CASSLDGKENQPQHF.

The chain joins TRBV29-1 to TRBJ1-2, with TRBD1 as a possible D gene (6 bases). Trimming left V 7 bases short and J 4 bases short, with 10 bases between. The CDR3 length is 11 residues. Germline values: CDR1 SQVTM, CDR2 ANQGSEA. The CDR3 DNA reads TGCAGCGAAAGGACAGCCTATGGCTACACCTTC. It is translated as CSERTAYGYTF. The full variable domain, its missing parts supplied by reference TRBV29-1 and TRBJ1-2, is SAVISQKPSRDICQRGTSLTIQCQVDSQVTMMFWYRQQPGQSLTLIATANQGSEATYESGFVIDKFPISRPNLTFSTLTVSNMSPEDSSIYLCSERTAYGYTFGSGTRLTVV.